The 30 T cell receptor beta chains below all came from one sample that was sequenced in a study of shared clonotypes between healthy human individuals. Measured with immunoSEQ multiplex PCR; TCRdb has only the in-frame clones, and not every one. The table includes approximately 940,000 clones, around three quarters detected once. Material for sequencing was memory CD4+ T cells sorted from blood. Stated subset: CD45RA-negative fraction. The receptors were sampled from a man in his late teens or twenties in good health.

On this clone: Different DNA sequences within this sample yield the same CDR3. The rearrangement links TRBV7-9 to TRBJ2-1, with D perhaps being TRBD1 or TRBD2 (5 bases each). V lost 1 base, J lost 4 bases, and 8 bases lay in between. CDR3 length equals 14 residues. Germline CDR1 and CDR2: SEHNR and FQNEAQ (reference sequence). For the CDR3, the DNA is TGTGCCAGCAGCTTAGGGGGGAGTTACAATGAGCAGTTCTTC. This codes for CASSLGGSYNEQFF.

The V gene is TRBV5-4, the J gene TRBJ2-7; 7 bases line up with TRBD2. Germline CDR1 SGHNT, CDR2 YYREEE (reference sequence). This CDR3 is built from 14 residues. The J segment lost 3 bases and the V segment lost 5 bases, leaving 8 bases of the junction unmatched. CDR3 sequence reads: CASSPEAGIYEQYF. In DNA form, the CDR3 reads TGTGCCAGCAGTCCTGAAGCGGGGATCTACGAGCAGTACTTC.

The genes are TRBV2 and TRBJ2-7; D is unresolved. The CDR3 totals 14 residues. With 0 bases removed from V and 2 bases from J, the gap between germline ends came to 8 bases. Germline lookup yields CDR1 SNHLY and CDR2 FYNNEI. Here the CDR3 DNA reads TGTGCCAGCAGTGAAGCTTCCTTCACCTACGAGCAGTACTTC. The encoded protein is CASSEASFTYEQYF.

Here the CDR3 DNA reads TGCGCCAGCAGCTTGGGGGAGGTACGCAATCAGCCCCAGCATTTT. It specifies CASSLGEVRNQPQHF. The chain recombines TRBV5-1 with TRBJ1-5; D is ambiguous. Trimming left V 0 bases short and J 2 bases short, with 9 bases between. This CDR3 has 15 amino acids. The germline gives CDR1 SGHRS, CDR2 YFSETQ. Based on the CDR3 plus reference TRBV5-1 and TRBJ1-5, the full variable domain is KAGVTQTPRYLIKTRGQQVTLSCSPISGHRSVSWYQQTPGQGLQFLFEYFSETQRNKGNFPGRFSGRQFSNSRSEMNVSTLELGDSALYLCASSLGEVRNQPQHFGDGTRLSIL.

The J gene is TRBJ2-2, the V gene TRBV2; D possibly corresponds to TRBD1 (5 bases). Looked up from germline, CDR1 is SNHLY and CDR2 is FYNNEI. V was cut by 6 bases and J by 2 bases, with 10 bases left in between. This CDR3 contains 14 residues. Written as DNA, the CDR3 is TGTGCCAGCAGGCGACAGCCAAACACCGGGGAGCTGTTTTTT. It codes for CASRRQPNTGELFF.

The CDR3 spells CASSPRLAGVKDEQYF. DNA of the CDR3: TGTGCCAGCAGTCCCCGACTAGCGGGAGTAAAGGACGAGCAGTACTTC. The chain joins TRBV27 to TRBJ2-7, with 12 bases that match TRBD2. The V gene's germline CDR1 is MNHEY and CDR2 SMNVEV (reference sequence). Trimming took 5 bases from V and 5 from J; bases not matched to a gene: 10. The CDR3 loop spans 16 amino acids.

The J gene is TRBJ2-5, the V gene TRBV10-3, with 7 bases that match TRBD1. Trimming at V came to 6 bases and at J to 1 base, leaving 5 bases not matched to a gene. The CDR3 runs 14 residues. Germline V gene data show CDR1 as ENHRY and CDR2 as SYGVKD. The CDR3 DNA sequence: TGTGCCATCAGGAGGACAGGTACCCAAGAGACCCAGTACTTC. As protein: CAIRRTGTQETQYF.

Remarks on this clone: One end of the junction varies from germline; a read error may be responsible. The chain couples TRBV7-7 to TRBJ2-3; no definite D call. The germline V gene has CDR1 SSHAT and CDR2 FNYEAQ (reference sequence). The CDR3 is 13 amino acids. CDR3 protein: CASSLVGTNTQYF. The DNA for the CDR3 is TGTGCTAGCAGCTTAGTCGGCACAAATACGCAGTATTTT.

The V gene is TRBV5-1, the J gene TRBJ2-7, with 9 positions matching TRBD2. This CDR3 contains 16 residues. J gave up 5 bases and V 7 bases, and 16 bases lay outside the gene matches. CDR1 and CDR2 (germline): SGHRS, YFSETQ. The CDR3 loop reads CASSPGGAAGGHEQYF. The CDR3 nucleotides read TGCGCCAGCTCCCCCGGGGGTGCAGCGGGAGGTCACGAGCAGTACTTC.

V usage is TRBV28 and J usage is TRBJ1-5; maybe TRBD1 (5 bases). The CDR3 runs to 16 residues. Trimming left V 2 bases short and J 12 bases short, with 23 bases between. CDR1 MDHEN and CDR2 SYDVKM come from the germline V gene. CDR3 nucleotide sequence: TGTGCCAGCAGTTTAATCCCGTCTCGGGGCAGGGAACACCAGCATTTT. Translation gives CASSLIPSRGREHQHF.

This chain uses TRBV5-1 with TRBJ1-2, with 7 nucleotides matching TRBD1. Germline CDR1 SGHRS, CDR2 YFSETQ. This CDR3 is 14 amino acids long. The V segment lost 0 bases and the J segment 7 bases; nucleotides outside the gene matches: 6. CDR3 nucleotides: TGCGCCAGCAGCTTGGCCGAGGGGGCGGGTGGCTACACCTTC. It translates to CASSLAEGAGGYTF.

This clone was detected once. For the CDR3, the DNA is TGTGCCAGCAGCCCGGGACCCACAGCTAACTATGGCTACACCTTC. Amino acids: CASSPGPTANYGYTF. The V and J genes are TRBV9 and TRBJ1-2, with D possibly TRBD1 on 5 matching bases. Trimming took 4 bases from V and 0 from J, leaving 13 bases between them. The CDR3 is 15 amino acids. Germline CDR1 reads SGDLS; CDR2 reads YYNGEE. Together with reference TRBV9 and TRBJ1-2, the CDR3 gives the full variable domain: DSGVTQTPKHLITATGQRVTLRCSPRSGDLSVYWYQQSLDQGLQFLIQYYNGEERAKGNILERFSAQQFPDLHSELNLSSLELGDSALYFCASSPGPTANYGYTFGSGTRLTVV.

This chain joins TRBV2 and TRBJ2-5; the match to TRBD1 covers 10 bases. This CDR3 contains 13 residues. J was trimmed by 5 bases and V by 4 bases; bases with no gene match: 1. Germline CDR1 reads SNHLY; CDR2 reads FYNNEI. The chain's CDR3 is CASSGQGAETQYF. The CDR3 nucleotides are TGTGCCAGCAGTGGACAGGGGGCCGAGACCCAGTACTTC.

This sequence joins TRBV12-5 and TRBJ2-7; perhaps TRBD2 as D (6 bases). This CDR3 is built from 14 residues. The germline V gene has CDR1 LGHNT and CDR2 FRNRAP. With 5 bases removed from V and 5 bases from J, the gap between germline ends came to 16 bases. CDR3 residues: CASGRDSGRDEQYF. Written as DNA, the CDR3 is TGTGCTAGTGGTCGGGACTCGGGTCGGGACGAGCAGTACTTC.

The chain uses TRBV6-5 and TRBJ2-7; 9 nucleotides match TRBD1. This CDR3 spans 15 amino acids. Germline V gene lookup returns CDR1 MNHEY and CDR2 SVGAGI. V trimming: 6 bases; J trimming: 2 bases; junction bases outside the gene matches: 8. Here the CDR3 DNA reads TGTGCCAGCAGCCAACGCAGACAGGGGGCCTACGAGCAGTACTTC. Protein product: CASSQRRQGAYEQYF.

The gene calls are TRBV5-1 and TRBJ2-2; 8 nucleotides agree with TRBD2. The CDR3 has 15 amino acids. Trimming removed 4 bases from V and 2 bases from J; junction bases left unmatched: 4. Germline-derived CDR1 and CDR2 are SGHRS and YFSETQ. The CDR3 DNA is TGCGCCAGCAGCACAGGACTAGCTAACACCGGGGAGCTGTTTTTT. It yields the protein CASSTGLANTGELFF.

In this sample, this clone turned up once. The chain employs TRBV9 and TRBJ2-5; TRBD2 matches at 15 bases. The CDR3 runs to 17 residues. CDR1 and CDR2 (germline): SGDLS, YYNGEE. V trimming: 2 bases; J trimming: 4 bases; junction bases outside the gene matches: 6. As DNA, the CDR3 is TGTGCCAGCAGCGTTACCGGGACTAGCGGGAGGACAGAGACCCAGTACTTC. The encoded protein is CASSVTGTSGRTETQYF.

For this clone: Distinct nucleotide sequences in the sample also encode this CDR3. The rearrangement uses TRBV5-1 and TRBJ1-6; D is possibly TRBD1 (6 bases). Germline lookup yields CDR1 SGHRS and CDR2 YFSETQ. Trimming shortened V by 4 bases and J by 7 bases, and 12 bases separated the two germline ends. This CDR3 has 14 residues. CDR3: CASSLDSGNSPLHF. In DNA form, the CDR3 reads TGCGCCAGCAGCCTGGACAGCGGAAATTCACCCCTCCACTTT.

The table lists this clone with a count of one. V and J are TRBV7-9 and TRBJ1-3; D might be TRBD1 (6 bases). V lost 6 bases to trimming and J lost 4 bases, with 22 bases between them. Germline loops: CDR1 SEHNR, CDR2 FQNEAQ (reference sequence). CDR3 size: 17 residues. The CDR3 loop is CASSPHQGPLGGNTIYF. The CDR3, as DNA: TGTGCCAGCAGTCCTCATCAGGGGCCCCTAGGAGGAAACACCATATATTTT.

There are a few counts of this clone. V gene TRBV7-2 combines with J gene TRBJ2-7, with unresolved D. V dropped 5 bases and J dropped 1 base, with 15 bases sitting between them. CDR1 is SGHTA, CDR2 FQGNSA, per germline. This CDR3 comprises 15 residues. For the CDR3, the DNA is TGTGCCAGCAGCGCCGACCCCTCCAGGTCCTACGAGCAGTACTTC. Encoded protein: CASSADPSRSYEQYF.

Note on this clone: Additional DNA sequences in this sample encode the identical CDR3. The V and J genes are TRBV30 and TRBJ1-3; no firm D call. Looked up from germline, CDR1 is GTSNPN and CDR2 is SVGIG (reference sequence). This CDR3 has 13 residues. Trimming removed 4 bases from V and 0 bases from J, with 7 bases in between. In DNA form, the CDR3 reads TGTGCCTGGATATTGAGCTCTGGAAACACCATATATTTT. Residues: CAWILSSGNTIYF.

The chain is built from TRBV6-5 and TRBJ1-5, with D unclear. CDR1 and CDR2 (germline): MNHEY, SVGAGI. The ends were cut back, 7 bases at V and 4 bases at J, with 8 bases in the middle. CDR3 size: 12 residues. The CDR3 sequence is CASNGPNQPQHF. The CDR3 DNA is TGTGCCAGCAATGGCCCAAATCAGCCCCAGCATTTT.

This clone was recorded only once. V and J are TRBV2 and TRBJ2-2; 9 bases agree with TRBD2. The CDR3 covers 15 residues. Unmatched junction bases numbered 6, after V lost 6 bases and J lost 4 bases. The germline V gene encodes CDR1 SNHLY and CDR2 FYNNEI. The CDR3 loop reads CASRRAGGSTGELFF. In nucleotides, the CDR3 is TGTGCCAGCAGGAGAGCGGGAGGATCCACCGGGGAGCTGTTTTTT.

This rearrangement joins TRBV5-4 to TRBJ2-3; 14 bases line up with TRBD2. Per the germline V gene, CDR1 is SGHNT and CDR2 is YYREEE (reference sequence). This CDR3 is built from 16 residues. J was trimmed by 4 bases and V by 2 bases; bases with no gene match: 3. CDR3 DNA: TGTGCCAGCAGCTTCAGGACTAGCGGGGGGTCAGATACGCAGTATTTT. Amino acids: CASSFRTSGGSDTQYF. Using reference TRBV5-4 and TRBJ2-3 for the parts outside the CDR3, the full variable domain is ETGVTQSPTHLIKTRGQQVTLRCSSQSGHNTVSWYQQALGQGPQFIFQYYREEENGRGNFPPRFSGLQFPNYSSELNVNALELDDSALYLCASSFRTSGGSDTQYFGPGTRLTVL.

The CDR3 DNA is TGTGCCAGCAGCTTAAAGCCAAACAATGAGCAGTTCTTC. This gives the protein CASSLKPNNEQFF. The gene calls are TRBV7-3 and TRBJ2-1; D is unclear. Germline V CDR1 and CDR2: SGHTA, FQGTGA. With 1 base removed from V and 5 bases from J, the gap between germline ends came to 6 bases. The CDR3 contains 13 residues. Full variable domain (remainder filled in from reference TRBV7-3 and TRBJ2-1): GAGVSQTPSNKVTEKGKYVELRCDPISGHTALYWYRQSLGQGPEFLIYFQGTGAADDSGLPNDRFFAVRPEGSVSTLKIQRTERGDSAVYLCASSLKPNNEQFFGPGTRLTVL.

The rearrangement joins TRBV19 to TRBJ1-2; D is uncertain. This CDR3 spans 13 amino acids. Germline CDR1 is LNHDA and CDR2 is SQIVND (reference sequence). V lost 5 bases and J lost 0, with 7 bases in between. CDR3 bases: TGTGCCAGTAGTTCCGGGGCTAACTATGGCTACACCTTC. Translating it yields CASSSGANYGYTF. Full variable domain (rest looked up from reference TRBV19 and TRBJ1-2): DGGITQSPKYLFRKEGQNVTLSCEQNLNHDAMYWYRQDPGQGLRLIYYSQIVNDFQKGDIAEGYSVSREKKESFPLTVTSAQKNPTAFYLCASSSGANYGYTFGSGTRLTVV.

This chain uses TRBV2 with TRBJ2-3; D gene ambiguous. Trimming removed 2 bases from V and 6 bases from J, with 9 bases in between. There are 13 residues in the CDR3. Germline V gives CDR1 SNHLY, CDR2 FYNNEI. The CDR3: CASSEMVGDTQYF. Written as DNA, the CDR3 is TGTGCCAGCAGTGAAATGGTCGGGGATACGCAGTATTTT.

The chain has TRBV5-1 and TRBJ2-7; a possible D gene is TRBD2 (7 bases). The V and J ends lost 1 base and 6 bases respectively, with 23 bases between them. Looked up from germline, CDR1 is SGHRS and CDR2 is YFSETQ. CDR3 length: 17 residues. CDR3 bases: TGCGCCAGCAGCTTGAGTGTCCTCGCCGGGGGGACAAGCGAGCAGTACTTC. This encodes CASSLSVLAGGTSEQYF.

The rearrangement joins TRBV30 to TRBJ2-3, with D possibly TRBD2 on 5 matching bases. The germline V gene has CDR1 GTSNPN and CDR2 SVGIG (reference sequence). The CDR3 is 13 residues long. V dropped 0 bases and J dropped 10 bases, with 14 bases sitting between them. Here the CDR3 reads CAWSVRRPHPQYF. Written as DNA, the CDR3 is TGTGCCTGGAGTGTACGGAGGCCACATCCGCAGTATTTT.

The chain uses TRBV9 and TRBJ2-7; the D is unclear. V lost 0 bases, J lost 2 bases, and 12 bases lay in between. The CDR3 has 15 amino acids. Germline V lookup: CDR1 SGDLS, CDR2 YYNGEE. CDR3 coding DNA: TGTGCCAGCAGCGTAGGTACCGCTGGGGCCTACGAGCAGTACTTC. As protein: CASSVGTAGAYEQYF.